The 28 T cell receptor beta chains in this list originate from one sample, sequenced in a study of blood T cell repertoires in COVID-19. Sequenced by immunoSEQ multiplex PCR; TCRdb stores in-frame clones only, minus some. The sample includes 150,000 to 200,000 clones, approximately 80% seen only once; the top ten take roughly 5.2%. The specimen sequenced was PBMCs or T cells enriched from blood (not recorded which). The receptor set was obtained from a woman between 55 and 75 years old with acute COVID-19.

The V and J genes are TRBV6-2 or TRBV6-3 and TRBJ1-2; TRBD1 aligns across 8 bases. Germline V gives CDR1 MNHEY, CDR2 SVGEGT. The CDR3 is 13 amino acids. V dropped 2 bases and J dropped 6; count of bases not matched to a gene: 2. The CDR3 region has the DNA TGTGCCAGCAGTTACCTACAGGGGGATGGCTACACCTTC. It translates to CASSYLQGDGYTF.

This clone has only a few counts. This sample includes further DNA sequences coding for the same CDR3. The chain combines TRBV9 with TRBJ2-2; D uncertain. CDR1 and CDR2 from the germline V gene are SGDLS and YYNGEE. Trimming shortened V by 2 bases and J by 3 bases, and 5 bases separated the two germline ends. The CDR3 covers 13 residues. The CDR3 bases are TGTGCCAGCAGCGTCCGGGACACCGGGGAGCTGTTTTTT. Translation: CASSVRDTGELFF.

V and J are TRBV4-3 and TRBJ1-1; 10 bases agree with TRBD1. CDR1 and CDR2 (germline): LGHNA, YSLEER. The V gene end was trimmed by 4 bases and the J gene end by 6 bases; junction bases not matched to a gene: 8. CDR3 size: 15 residues. CDR3 nucleotides: TGCGCCAGCAGCCCATCGGACAGGGGGGTTCCTGAAGCTTTCTTT. This sequence encodes CASSPSDRGVPEAFF.

This chain joins TRBV10-3 and TRBJ1-2; D is possibly TRBD1 (5 bases). Germline CDR1 is ENHRY and CDR2 is SYGVKD. The CDR3 has 13 residues. V was shortened by 8 bases and J by 0 bases, with 10 bases between the two germline ends. The CDR3 DNA sequence: TGTGCCATCGGGGCAGGGACTAACTATGGCTACACCTTC. Its translation is CAIGAGTNYGYTF.

V gene TRBV2 combines with J gene TRBJ2-1, with 14 bases lining up with TRBD2. CDR1 SNHLY and CDR2 FYNNEI come from the germline V gene. Unmatched junction bases numbered 11, after V lost 6 bases and J lost 7 bases. The CDR3 sequence is 17 residues long. The CDR3 nucleotides are TGTGCCAGCAGGCGGGAGGGACTAGCGGGAGCTGTTAATGAGCAGTTCTTC. It translates to CASRREGLAGAVNEQFF.

The chain carries TRBV28 and TRBJ2-1, with TRBD2 matching over 9 bases. V was pared by 7 bases and J by 4 bases, with 11 bases of the junction left unmatched. CDR3 length: 16 amino acids. Germline values: CDR1 MDHEN, CDR2 SYDVKM. CDR3 protein: CASTIPGTSFYNEQFF. Here the CDR3 DNA reads TGTGCCAGCACCATCCCGGGGACTAGCTTTTACAATGAGCAGTTCTTC.

The chain carries TRBV19 and TRBJ2-2; perhaps TRBD2 as D (6 bases). The CDR3 totals 13 residues. Germline values: CDR1 LNHDA, CDR2 SQIVND (reference sequence). Trimming left V 11 bases short and J 2 bases short, with 12 bases between. The CDR3 loop reads CAGRRDNTGELFF. CDR3 nucleotides: TGTGCCGGGAGGAGGGATAACACCGGGGAGCTGTTTTTT.

The chain links TRBV1 to TRBJ2-7; the table's D call, TRBD2, was not checked against the DNA. TRBV1 is termed a pseudogene. CDR3 length: 13 residues. CDR3 residues: CTSVPGIPFEQYV. Written as DNA, the CDR3 is TGCACCAGCGTACCGGGAATCCCTTTCGAGCAGTACGTC.

J is TRBJ2-7 and V is TRBV5-1; D gene unclear. The CDR3 loop spans 13 amino acids. Between the trimmed V and J ends, which lost 5 bases and 1 base, there was a span of 10 bases. Germline V lookup: CDR1 SGHRS, CDR2 YFSETQ. DNA for the CDR3: TGCGCCAGCAGAAGCCTCAATTCCTACGAGCAGTACTTC. Its translation: CASRSLNSYEQYF. The variable domain in full, with the rest retrieved from reference TRBV5-1 and TRBJ2-7, is KAGVTQTPRYLIKTRGQQVTLSCSPISGHRSVSWYQQTPGQGLQFLFEYFSETQRNKGNFPGRFSGRQFSNSRSEMNVSTLELGDSALYLCASRSLNSYEQYFGPGTRLTVT.

This chain's CDR3 is CASRKLQGVAGVNEQFF. In DNA, the CDR3 is TGTGCCAGCCGCAAGCTACAGGGGGTAGCGGGAGTAAATGAGCAGTTCTTC. The chain joins TRBV11-2 to TRBJ2-1, with D possibly TRBD2 on 9 matching bases. CDR1 SGHAT and CDR2 FQNNGV come from the germline V gene. This CDR3 spans 17 amino acids. Trimming cost V 8 bases and J 7 bases, with 27 bases left between them.

The chain couples TRBV7-2 to TRBJ2-7; 9 bases are shared with TRBD1. CDR1 SGHTA and CDR2 FQGNSA come from the germline V gene. With 5 bases clipped from V and 6 bases from J, the junction kept 5 bases outside the gene matches. CDR3 length: 13 residues. The CDR3 DNA sequence: TGTGCCAGCAGCACACAGGGGGCAACCGAGCAGTACTTC. Residues: CASSTQGATEQYF.

The chain couples TRBV3-1 (or the pseudogene TRBV3-2) to TRBJ2-1; tentative D call: TRBD2 (5 bases). In germline, CDR1 is LGHDT, CDR2 YNNKEL (reference sequence). The CDR3 is made up of 14 amino acids. Trimming took off 6 bases at V and 10 bases at J, with 19 bases between the two ends. The DNA for the CDR3 is TGTGCCAGCAGTCTTGGACTCCCTCGAGGAGAGCAGTTCTTC. Its protein product is CASSLGLPRGEQFF.

This chain links TRBV18 with TRBJ1-5; 7 nucleotides line up with TRBD1. V shed 3 bases and J 8 bases; nucleotides not matched to a gene: 7. Germline V CDR1 and CDR2: KGHSH, LQKENI. This CDR3 is 14 amino acids long. The CDR3 DNA is TGTGCCAGCTCACCCACCCTCCAGGGGGAGCCCCAGCATTTT. Its protein product is CASSPTLQGEPQHF.

This clone was seen more than once but under ten times. The chain couples TRBV6-4 to TRBJ2-2, with 7 bases matching TRBD2. The V segment lost 7 bases and the J segment 4 bases; nucleotides outside the gene matches: 6. The germline V gene has CDR1 MRHNA and CDR2 SNTAGT. The CDR3 runs 14 residues. The CDR3 DNA reads TGTGCCAGCAAAGTGGCTAGCGGCACCGGGGAGCTGTTTTTT. Protein sequence: CASKVASGTGELFF.

The J gene is TRBJ2-2, the V gene TRBV4-3; weak D call: TRBD2 (5 bases). This CDR3 has 16 amino acids. V dropped 4 bases and J dropped 6 bases, with 18 bases sitting between them. Germline V gene data show CDR1 as LGHNA and CDR2 as YSLEER. CDR3 protein: CASSPDPTMGAGELFF. The CDR3 DNA follows: TGCGCCAGCAGCCCTGACCCGACTATGGGCGCCGGGGAGCTGTTTTTT.

CDR3 sequence: CASSGGTGTDTQYF. CDR3 bases: TGCGCCAGCAGCGGGGGGACAGGAACCGATACGCAGTATTTT. The chain employs TRBV5-1 and TRBJ2-3, with 8 bases identical to TRBD1. The germline CDR1 and CDR2 sequences are SGHRS and YFSETQ. The CDR3 is 14 residues long. The V and J ends lost 4 bases and 6 bases, in that order; junction bases with no gene match: 7.

The chain joins TRBV5-8 to TRBJ2-3, with 9 positions matching TRBD1. The CDR3 has 18 amino acids. Germline V gene data show CDR1 as SGHTS and CDR2 as YDEGEE. Trimming cost V 4 bases and J 6 bases; bases outside gene matches: 18. The chain's CDR3 is CASSQVGHRGPTTDTQYF. CDR3 DNA sequence: TGTGCCAGCAGCCAAGTGGGACACAGGGGGCCGACGACGGATACGCAGTATTTT.

The chain has TRBV7-2 and TRBJ2-1; D perhaps matches TRBD2 (6 bases). The CDR3 runs 15 residues. Between the trimmed V and J ends, which lost 5 bases and 6 bases, there was a span of 17 bases. Germline lookup yields CDR1 SGHTA and CDR2 FQGNSA. CDR3 DNA: TGTGCCAGCAGCCGCGTAATTGCGGGGCCCAATGAGCAGTTCTTC. Translation gives CASSRVIAGPNEQFF.

This clone was detected once. This rearrangement joins TRBV7-2 to TRBJ1-5; a possible D gene is TRBD1 (5 bases). Germline V gives CDR1 SGHTA, CDR2 FQGNSA. The CDR3 extends over 17 amino acids. The V gene lost 1 base and the J gene lost 4 bases, with 17 bases spanning the gap. In DNA form, the CDR3 reads TGTGCCAGCAGCTTAGGGGACTCACGACGTTTAAATCAGCCCCAGCATTTT. Protein product: CASSLGDSRRLNQPQHF. The full variable domain, rest sourced from reference TRBV7-2 and TRBJ1-5, is GAGVSQSPSNKVTEKGKDVELRCDPISGHTALYWYRQSLGQGLEFLIYFQGNSAPDKSGLPSDRFSAERTGGSVSTLTIQRTQQEDSAVYLCASSLGDSRRLNQPQHFGDGTRLSIL.

This sequence joins TRBV11-2 and TRBJ2-7, with a tentative D call TRBD2 (6 bases). The CDR3 sequence is 13 residues long. Germline values: CDR1 SGHAT, CDR2 FQNNGV. V lost 1 base to trimming and J lost 7 bases, with 11 bases between them. The CDR3: CASSLGGVGEQYV. In DNA form, the CDR3 reads TGTGCCAGCAGCTTAGGCGGGGTTGGGGAGCAGTACGTC.

This clone occurred a few times. V and J are TRBV30 and TRBJ1-1, with 8 bases aligning to TRBD1. There are 14 residues in the CDR3. J was trimmed by 5 bases and V by 2 bases; bases with no gene match: 7. The germline V gene has CDR1 GTSNPN and CDR2 SVGIG (reference sequence). CDR3 sequence reads: CAWSPRQGMTEAFF. The DNA of the CDR3 is TGTGCCTGGAGTCCCAGACAGGGGATGACTGAAGCTTTCTTT.

CDR3 sequence: CASRRQASQYF. Written as DNA, the CDR3 is TGTGCCAGCAGACGACAGGCCTCGCAGTATTTT. V is TRBV6-5 and J is TRBJ2-3, with D perhaps TRBD1 (6 bases). Trimming pared 6 bases from V and 10 bases from J, leaving 11 bases between. This CDR3 has 11 amino acids. In germline, CDR1 is MNHEY, CDR2 SVGAGI.

V and J are TRBV5-4 and TRBJ2-5, with 10 bases lining up with TRBD2. From germline, CDR1 is SGHNT and CDR2 YYREEE (reference sequence). J lost 1 base, V lost 4 bases, and 4 bases had no gene match. The CDR3 runs to 15 residues. The CDR3: CASSKAGGLQETQYF. Here the CDR3 DNA reads TGTGCCAGCAGCAAAGCGGGGGGGCTCCAAGAGACCCAGTACTTC.

J is TRBJ1-1 and V is TRBV19, with TRBD1 matching 9 bases. V shed 4 bases and J 5 bases; nucleotides not matched to a gene: 11. Germline loops: CDR1 LNHDA, CDR2 SQIVND (reference sequence). This CDR3 has 16 residues. The CDR3 bases are TGTGCCAGTAGTACACAGGGGGCTAGTAGGAGGACTGAAGCTTTCTTT. The encoded protein is CASSTQGASRRTEAFF.

The chain combines TRBV5-1 with TRBJ2-5, with TRBD2 as a possible D gene (7 bases). CDR3 size: 15 residues. V shed 2 bases and J shed 5 bases, with 16 bases lying between them. Germline V lookup: CDR1 SGHRS, CDR2 YFSETQ. CDR3 coding DNA: TGCGCCAGCAGCTTCAATAGCAGGGGAGGGGAGACCCAGTACTTC. Protein: CASSFNSRGGETQYF.

The chain couples TRBV4-3 to TRBJ2-1; D possibly corresponds to TRBD1 (6 bases). This CDR3 region has 14 residues. The V end lost 3 bases, the J end lost 8 bases, and 14 bases lay between the germline ends. Germline V gene sequence: CDR1 LGHNA, CDR2 YSLEER. CDR3 protein: CASSHGRGGDEQFF. For the CDR3, the DNA is TGCGCCAGCAGCCACGGTCGTGGGGGCGATGAGCAGTTCTTC.

The chain combines TRBV7-9 with TRBJ1-1, with TRBD1 matching 9 bases. Germline V gives CDR1 SEHNR, CDR2 FQNEAQ (reference sequence). The CDR3 is 14 amino acids. Losses at the gene ends were 5 bases for V and 7 bases for J; bases not matched to a gene: 8. Here the CDR3 reads CASSRDRAIGEAFF. The CDR3 region has the DNA TGTGCCAGCAGCCGGGACAGGGCGATTGGTGAAGCTTTCTTT.

The chain has TRBV7-6 and TRBJ2-3; 15 nucleotides line up with TRBD2. In germline, CDR1 is SGHVS, CDR2 FNYEAQ. V shed 1 base and J 2 bases; nucleotides not matched to a gene: 1. The CDR3 spans 17 residues. The CDR3 protein is CASSLGTSGGVTDTQYF. The DNA for the CDR3 is TGTGCCAGCAGCTTAGGGACTAGCGGGGGGGTCACAGATACGCAGTATTTT.